The 27 T cell receptor beta chains given below trace back to one sample, sequenced in a study of blood T cell repertoires in COVID-19. This table comes from immunoSEQ multiplex PCR, and its TCRdb copy is limited to in-frame clones, with some not included. The table has 300,000 or so clones, 85% to 90% seen once. Input material: PBMCs or T cells enriched from blood (not recorded which). The source is a woman aged 18-29 years who had recovered from COVID-19.

The chain carries TRBV5-4 and TRBJ1-3; 8 bases line up with TRBD1. Per germline, CDR1 SGHNT and CDR2 YYREEE (reference sequence). With V trimmed by 0 bases and J by 2 bases, 7 bases remained unmatched. CDR3 length: 17 amino acids. CDR3 amino acids: CASSLASGGATGNTIYF. CDR3 in DNA: TGTGCCAGCAGCTTGGCCTCAGGGGGCGCAACTGGAAACACCATATATTTT.

The gene calls are TRBV2 and TRBJ1-1; tentative D call: TRBD1 (6 bases). V was clipped by 7 bases and J by 1 base, with 10 bases between them. The CDR3 totals 13 residues. Germline V gene data show CDR1 as SNHLY and CDR2 as FYNNEI. The DNA of the CDR3 is TGTGCCAGCATCTGGGACACGAACACTGAAGCTTTCTTT. It codes for CASIWDTNTEAFF. The full variable domain, rest sourced from reference TRBV2 and TRBJ1-1, is EPEVTQTPSHQVTQMGQEVILRCVPISNHLYFYWYRQILGQKVEFLVSFYNNEISEKSEIFDDQFSVERPDGSNFTLKIRSTKLEDSAMYFCASIWDTNTEAFFGQGTRLTVV.

The V and J genes are TRBV30 and TRBJ1-6; weak D call: TRBD1 (5 bases). The CDR3 runs 12 residues. V lost 5 bases, J lost 7 bases, and 9 bases lay in between. Germline V gene sequence: CDR1 GTSNPN, CDR2 SVGIG (reference sequence). CDR3 protein: CAWGRANSPLHF. In DNA form, the CDR3 reads TGTGCCTGGGGCAGGGCAAATTCACCCCTCCACTTT.

CDR3 nucleotides: TGTGCCAGCAGCAAAGATAGGGGACTAGCGGGAAATCGCGCAGATACGCAGTATTTT. It specifies CASSKDRGLAGNRADTQYF. The rearrangement joins TRBV21-1 to TRBJ2-3; TRBD2 was called by the table and not checked on the DNA. TRBV21-1 is a pseudogene locus. The CDR3 contains 19 residues.

The chain couples TRBV7-8 to TRBJ1-5, with D hard to call. CDR1 is SGHVS and CDR2 is FQNEAQ in the germline V gene. The V end lost 3 bases, the J end lost 4 bases, and 13 bases lay between the germline ends. The CDR3 loop spans 15 amino acids. The CDR3 DNA sequence: TGTGCCAGCAGCTTTGGGCTGACGGGGAATCAGCCCCAGCATTTT. It translates to CASSFGLTGNQPQHF.

This clone was picked up a small number of times. J is TRBJ1-4 and V is TRBV30; no firm D call. The CDR3 loop spans 14 amino acids. V lost 0 bases and J lost 7, with 12 bases in between. Germline CDR1 reads GTSNPN; CDR2 reads SVGIG (reference sequence). The CDR3 region has the DNA TGTGCCTGGAGTGTGGCCCCAGGAGGTGAAAAACTGTTTTTT. This sequence encodes CAWSVAPGGEKLFF.

This clone was seen once. The chain links TRBV2 to TRBJ1-1; D is uncertain. V was shortened by 6 bases and J by 8 bases, with 19 bases between the two germline ends. This CDR3 has 14 residues. The V gene's germline CDR1 is SNHLY and CDR2 FYNNEI. The CDR3 DNA sequence: TGTGCCAGCAGAGAGCTTCGGACGGGGTTGGAAGCTTTCTTT. It specifies CASRELRTGLEAFF.

The V and J genes are TRBV29-1 and TRBJ1-2; no firm D call. V gave up 0 bases and J gave up 1 base, with 3 bases separating them. The CDR3 has 12 residues. CDR1 is SQVTM, CDR2 ANQGSEA, per germline. Here the CDR3 reads CSVEDLNYGYTF. The CDR3 DNA reads as TGCAGCGTTGAAGACCTTAACTATGGCTACACCTTC.

This clone was seen a single time. The chain carries TRBV28 and TRBJ1-2, with D perhaps matching TRBD1 (6 bases). Germline V gene lookup returns CDR1 MDHEN and CDR2 SYDVKM. V gave up 4 bases and J gave up 5 bases, with 17 bases separating them. The CDR3 loop spans 15 amino acids. The CDR3 spells CASSSSGQLLYGYTF. In DNA, the CDR3 is TGTGCCAGCAGTTCCTCAGGACAGTTACTTTATGGCTACACCTTC.

This chain links TRBV9 with TRBJ2-7, with D perhaps matching TRBD1 (6 bases). CDR3 length: 15 amino acids. Trimming removed 4 bases from V and 1 base from J, with 15 bases in between. Germline V gene lookup returns CDR1 SGDLS and CDR2 YYNGEE. CDR3 coding DNA: TGTGCCAGCAGCCCCCCCGACAGGCCATCCTACGAGCAGTACTTC. Translation gives CASSPPDRPSYEQYF. Supplemented by reference TRBV9 and TRBJ2-7, the full variable domain reads DSGVTQTPKHLITATGQRVTLRCSPRSGDLSVYWYQQSLDQGLQFLIQYYNGEERAKGNILERFSAQQFPDLHSELNLSSLELGDSALYFCASSPPDRPSYEQYFGPGTRLTVT.

The chain recombines TRBV2 with TRBJ1-2; weak D call: TRBD1 (5 bases). Trimming took off 7 bases at V and 5 bases at J, with 8 bases between the two ends. Germline V gives CDR1 SNHLY, CDR2 FYNNEI. This CDR3 contains 11 residues. This CDR3 is CASKAGYGYTF. The CDR3 bases are TGTGCCAGCAAAGCAGGGTATGGCTACACCTTC.

The chain couples TRBV5-1 to TRBJ2-4; 7 nucleotides agree with TRBD1. The CDR3 extends over 14 amino acids. Trimming at V came to 3 bases and at J to 5 bases, leaving 5 bases not matched to a gene. The V gene's germline CDR1 is SGHRS and CDR2 YFSETQ. The CDR3 bases are TGCGCCAGCAGCTCCGGGACAGTTGAAAACATTCAGTACTTC. Translating gives CASSSGTVENIQYF.

On this clone: Other DNA variants within this sample encode the same CDR3. The chain uses TRBV20-1 and TRBJ1-1; unclear D gene. The CDR3 is made up of 10 amino acids. CDR1 and CDR2 from the germline V gene are DFQATT and SNEGSKA (reference sequence). Trimming cost V 6 bases and J 4 bases, with 6 bases left between them. CDR3 amino acids: CSAGGTEAFF. CDR3 sequence (DNA): TGCAGTGCCGGAGGCACTGAAGCTTTCTTT.

As concerns this clone: The same CDR3 also results from other DNA sequences found in this sample. The gene calls are TRBV5-1 and TRBJ1-5; D is uncertain. V lost 0 bases, J lost 2 bases, and 6 bases lay in between. CDR3 length equals 14 residues. Germline V gives CDR1 SGHRS, CDR2 YFSETQ. The CDR3 reads CASSLDGGNQPQHF. The CDR3 nucleotides are TGCGCCAGCAGCTTGGACGGTGGCAATCAGCCCCAGCATTTT.

The rearrangement links TRBV7-8 to TRBJ2-7; 14 bases map to TRBD2. V was pared by 4 bases and J by 2 bases, with 10 bases of the junction left unmatched. Germline V gene data show CDR1 as SGHVS and CDR2 as FQNEAQ. CDR3 length: 18 residues. The CDR3 DNA reads as TGTGCCAGCAGCTGGCCCCGGGGGACTAGCGGGGGAGCCTACGAGCAGTACTTC. It yields the protein CASSWPRGTSGGAYEQYF.

As DNA, the CDR3 is TGCGCCAGCAGCTTGGGGAGCCTAGCGGGGAACACCGGGGAGCTGTTTTTT. It encodes CASSLGSLAGNTGELFF. J is TRBJ2-2 and V is TRBV5-1, with 8 bases fitting TRBD2. The CDR3 runs to 17 residues. CDR1 and CDR2 (germline): SGHRS, YFSETQ. Trimming at V came to 0 bases and at J to 1 base, leaving 5 bases not matched to a gene.

The chain links TRBV19 to TRBJ2-7; 11 bases map to TRBD2. The trim removed 3 bases at V and 1 base at J, leaving 8 bases unmatched. This CDR3 contains 17 residues. The germline V gene has CDR1 LNHDA and CDR2 SQIVND (reference sequence). CDR3 sequence reads: CASSILTSGSRSYEQYF. The CDR3 nucleotides read TGTGCCAGTAGTATCTTAACTAGCGGGAGTAGATCCTACGAGCAGTACTTC.

This chain uses TRBV14 with TRBJ2-1, with TRBD2 matching over 11 bases. V was pared by 4 bases and J by 7 bases, with 9 bases of the junction left unmatched. The CDR3 is 16 amino acids. Germline CDR1 SGHDN, CDR2 FVKESK. The CDR3 DNA is TGTGCCAGCAGCCCTCCCACTAGCGGGAGTAGGAATGAGCAGTTCTTC. Translated: CASSPPTSGSRNEQFF.

The rearrangement joins TRBV5-1 to TRBJ1-1, with D perhaps matching TRBD1 (5 bases). Germline CDR1 and CDR2: SGHRS and YFSETQ. CDR3 length: 14 amino acids. V lost 2 bases and J 2 bases, leaving 10 bases between the germline ends. The CDR3 DNA follows: TGCGCCAGCAGCTTACTGACAGTTAACACTGAAGCTTTCTTT. This translates into CASSLLTVNTEAFF.

The chain is built from TRBV5-1 and TRBJ1-1, with 8 bases aligning to TRBD1. The CDR3 consists of 16 residues. Germline CDR1 SGHRS, CDR2 YFSETQ. V shed 4 bases, J shed 1 base, and the junction held 9 bases outside the gene matches. The CDR3 bases are TGCGCCAGCAGCCTGCCGACCGGGACAGGGAACACTGAAGCTTTCTTT. It yields the protein CASSLPTGTGNTEAFF. The variable domain in full, with the rest retrieved from reference TRBV5-1 and TRBJ1-1, is KAGVTQTPRYLIKTRGQQVTLSCSPISGHRSVSWYQQTPGQGLQFLFEYFSETQRNKGNFPGRFSGRQFSNSRSEMNVSTLELGDSALYLCASSLPTGTGNTEAFFGQGTRLTVV.

This chain joins TRBV7-9 and TRBJ1-4; 11 bases agree with TRBD1. The CDR3 consists of 15 residues. The V gene's germline CDR1 is SEHNR and CDR2 FQNEAQ (reference sequence). V lost 5 bases to trimming and J lost 8 bases; unmatched junction nucleotides: 7. DNA of the CDR3: TGTGCCAGCAGCCCTGGACAGGGGGCGGAGGAAAAACTGTTTTTT. Residues: CASSPGQGAEEKLFF.

The CDR3 DNA is TGTGCCAGCAGTGATCGACCAGGGGGCGACTATGGCTACACCTTC. Residues: CASSDRPGGDYGYTF. The genes are TRBV6-1 and TRBJ1-2; 8 bases are shared with TRBD1. CDR3 length equals 15 residues. Germline loops: CDR1 MNHNS, CDR2 SASEGT. V was clipped by 3 bases and J by 3 bases; unmatched bases: 6.

The rearrangement links TRBV3-1 (or the pseudogene TRBV3-2) to TRBJ2-2; possible D gene TRBD1, 6 bases. The CDR3 totals 13 residues. The V and J ends lost 2 bases and 7 bases respectively, with 8 bases between them. From germline, CDR1 is LGHDT and CDR2 YNNKEL (reference sequence). CDR3 region: CASSQRGGGELFF. In DNA form, the CDR3 reads TGTGCCAGCAGCCAAAGAGGGGGCGGGGAGCTGTTTTTT.

The chain combines TRBV5-1 with TRBJ2-5; 10 nucleotides line up with TRBD1. Germline CDR1 is SGHRS and CDR2 is YFSETQ. The J segment lost 6 bases and the V segment lost 4 bases, leaving 12 bases of the junction unmatched. The CDR3 sequence is 16 residues long. CDR3 protein: CASSPLPTGGGKTQYF. Written as DNA, the CDR3 is TGCGCCAGCAGCCCCCTCCCGACAGGGGGCGGGAAGACCCAGTACTTC.

This sequence joins TRBV28 and TRBJ1-1, with a tentative D call TRBD1 (6 bases). Germline lookup yields CDR1 MDHEN and CDR2 SYDVKM. There are 12 residues in the CDR3. Trimming removed 7 bases at V and 4 bases at J, with 10 bases between. DNA for the CDR3: TGTGCCAGCACGGGGGGGGCCACTGAAGCTTTCTTT. It is translated as CASTGGATEAFF.

This clone has just one count. The V call is TRBV18, the J call TRBJ1-1, with 7 bases fitting TRBD1. The CDR3 is 16 residues long. The germline CDR1 and CDR2 sequences are KGHSH and LQKENI. J gave up 5 bases and V 6 bases, and 15 bases lay outside the gene matches. The CDR3 loop reads CASSHSVTGVGTEAFF. The CDR3 DNA follows: TGTGCCAGCTCCCATAGCGTAACAGGGGTAGGAACTGAAGCTTTCTTT.

V usage is TRBV18 and J usage is TRBJ1-1; D gene ambiguous. V lost 3 bases and J 6 bases, leaving 14 bases between the germline ends. There are 14 residues in the CDR3. Germline V lookup: CDR1 KGHSH, CDR2 LQKENI. The CDR3 nucleotides are TGTGCCAGCTCACCCCGGCGGGAAAACGCTGAAGCTTTCTTT. This sequence encodes CASSPRRENAEAFF.